Included here is one T cell receptor beta chain sequence, with context. Its antigen is as yet unknown. The data originate from a study of shared clonotypes between healthy human individuals. Study-wide results and limits: Researchers sampled blood only, noting tissue repertoires likely differ.

Trimming stripped 0 bases from V and 5 bases from J, with 11 bases between. Germline assignment: CDR1 LNHNV and CDR2 YYDKDF (reference sequence). The CDR3 consists of 15 residues. Several immunoSEQ 96-well plates shared each subset's DNA, each plate a replicate. Generated by immunoSEQ multiplex PCR, the TCRdb table keeps only in-frame clones and is missing some. The table records roughly 1,100,000 clones, around 74% of them present only once. The receptor was derived from a man aged 18 to 35 in good health. Material: memory CD4+ T cells sorted from blood. This sample's subset: CD45RA-negative fraction. The rearrangement uses TRBV15 and TRBJ1-5; D unresolved. The CDR3, as DNA: TGTGCCACCAGCAGAGATGAAATGACCTATCAGCCCCAGCATTTT. It is translated as CATSRDEMTYQPQHF.